These T cell receptor beta chains were read from a single sample in a study of T cell responses to AZD1222 COVID-19 vaccine. Here immunoSEQ multiplex PCR was the method, and the copy in TCRdb shows in-frame clones only, minus some. The sample shows over 95,000 clones, 70% to 90% of them seen only once. Here the sequenced sample was peripheral blood, taken on day 0 of AZD1222 vaccination. Receptors originate from an adult in good health. The CDR3 runs from the conserved cysteine through the conserved F or W. A D gene is named only where the DNA matches it firmly. Rows may omit the clone size; those that give it use once, few, many or a size class.

J	D	V	size	CDR3	DNA
TRBJ2-1	NA	TRBV25-1	NA	CASSDPGTFYNEQFF	TGTGCCAGCAGTGACCCGGGGACCTTTTACAATGAGCAGTTCTTC
TRBJ1-5	NA	TRBV30	NA	CAWRDQSNQPQHF	TGTGCCTGGAGGGACCAAAGCAATCAGCCCCAGCATTTT
TRBJ2-5	NA	TRBV19	once	CASSARGRGETQYF	TGTGCCAGTAGTGCCAGGGGAAGGGGAGAGACCCAGTACTTC
TRBJ2-1	TRBD2	TRBV27	NA	CASSLWASGRRVNEQFF	TGTGCCAGCAGTTTATGGGCTAGCGGGAGGAGAGTGAATGAGCAGTTCTTC
TRBJ2-7	NA	TRBV7-6	NA	CASSSRTVGGGMHYEQYF	TGTGCCAGCAGCTCTCGAACCGTGGGGGGCGGGATGCACTACGAGCAGTACTTC
TRBJ1-2	NA	TRBV30	NA	CAHRQETFYGYTF	TGTGCCCACAGACAGGAAACATTCTATGGCTACACCTTC
TRBJ2-3	TRBD1	TRBV6-5	NA	CASRWTGGQDTQYF	TGTGCCAGCAGATGGACAGGTGGGCAGGATACGCAGTATTTT
TRBJ2-5	NA	TRBV19	NA	CASSIRGRETQYF	TGTGCCAGTAGTATCAGGGGTCGGGAGACCCAGTACTTC
TRBJ1-5	NA	TRBV7-2	NA	CASSFIGTSNQPQHF	TGTGCCAGCAGCTTTATAGGGACAAGCAATCAGCCCCAGCATTTT
TRBJ1-1	TRBD1	TRBV5-4	NA	CASKLKGTGNVAFF	TGTGCCAGCAAACTAAAGGGGACAGGGAATGTTGCTTTCTTT
TRBJ2-7	NA	TRBV7-9	NA	CASSRRGSEQYF	TGTGCCAGCAGCCGCAGGGGTTCCGAGCAGTACTTC
TRBJ2-7	NA	TRBV28	NA	CASSLSPYEQYF	TGTGCCAGCAGTTTATCGCCCTACGAGCAGTACTTC
TRBJ1-1	NA	TRBV28	NA	CASSLNLEAFF	TGTGCCAGCAGCTTAAATCTTGAAGCTTTCTTT
TRBJ1-6	NA	TRBV6-5	few	CASRKGGNSPLHF	TGTGCCAGCAGGAAGGGGGGAAATTCACCCCTCCACTTT
TRBJ1-4	NA	TRBV3-1/TRBV3-2	NA	CASSQGADEKLFF	TGTGCCAGCAGCCAAGGGGCCGATGAAAAACTGTTTTTT
TRBJ1-2	NA	TRBV5-4	NA	CASSLARQFIYGYTF	TGTGCCAGCAGCTTGGCCCGGCAGTTCATCTATGGCTACACCTTC
TRBJ1-5	NA	TRBV2	once	CASNMASSKNQPQHF	TGTGCCAGCAATATGGCGTCAAGTAAAAATCAGCCCCAGCATTTT
TRBJ2-2	NA	TRBV5-6	NA	CASSPEITGELFF	TGTGCCAGCAGCCCGGAAATCACCGGGGAGCTGTTTTTT
TRBJ2-1	NA	TRBV15	NA	CATSRDNPSYNEQFF	TGTGCCACCAGCAGAGACAATCCTTCCTACAATGAGCAGTTCTTC
TRBJ1-6	TRBD1	TRBV2	few	CASSVYRGQGSPLHF	TGTGCCAGCAGTGTCTACAGGGGGCAGGGTTCACCCCTCCACTTT
TRBJ1-1	NA	TRBV29-1	NA	CSVEAGGDTEAFF	TGCAGCGTTGAAGCCGGGGGAGACACTGAAGCTTTCTTT
TRBJ2-7	TRBD1	TRBV2	NA	CASTGGLYEQYF	TGTGCCAGTACAGGGGGCCTCTACGAGCAGTACTTC
TRBJ1-5	TRBD1	TRBV19	NA	CASSIVDRGDQPQHF	TGTGCCAGTAGTATTGTGGACAGGGGGGACCAGCCCCAGCATTTT
TRBJ1-2	NA	TRBV15	NA	CATSRDGTGIYGYTF	TGTGCCACCAGCAGAGATGGGACCGGCATATATGGCTACACCTTC
TRBJ2-7	TRBD2	TRBV5-1	NA	CASSLEPSGTYEQYF	TGCGCCAGCAGCTTGGAACCTAGCGGTACCTACGAGCAGTACTTC
TRBJ2-2	NA	TRBV6-5	NA	CASKLQGYTGELFF	TGTGCCAGCAAGCTCCAGGGCTACACCGGGGAGCTGTTTTTT
TRBJ2-7	NA	TRBV7-3	once	CASSLIGGGNSYEQYF	TGTGCCAGCAGCTTAATAGGAGGGGGGAATTCATACGAGCAGTACTTC
TRBJ2-6	NA	TRBV6-2/TRBV6-3	NA	CASSWTAGANVLTF	TGTGCCAGCAGTTGGACAGCTGGGGCCAACGTCCTGACTTTC
TRBJ2-3	TRBD1	TRBV15	NA	CATGHHPGQVRTDTQYF	TGTGCCACCGGGCATCACCCGGGACAGGTAAGGACAGATACGCAGTATTTT
TRBJ1-2	NA	TRBV6-5	NA	CASRTGAVYGYTF	TGTGCCAGCAGAACTGGGGCGGTATATGGCTACACCTTC
TRBJ1-5	NA	TRBV11-2	NA	CASAISLNQPQHF	TGTGCCAGCGCTATCTCCCTCAATCAGCCCCAGCATTTT
TRBJ2-6	NA	TRBV7-2	NA	CASSLTGANVLTF	TGTGCCAGCAGCTTGACTGGGGCCAACGTCCTGACTTTC
TRBJ2-7	NA	TRBV6-5	once	CASSYSERALYEQYF	TGTGCCAGCAGTTACTCTGAAAGGGCCTTGTACGAGCAGTACTTC